The entry below describes one T cell receptor beta chain. The record originates from a study of blood T cell repertoires in COVID-19. At the level of the study: Samples representing acute and convalescent COVID-19 were sourced from the United States, Italy and Spain. T cells, B-cell-depleted T cells, or PBMCs supplied cDNA or gDNA.

Germline CDR1 reads KGHSH; CDR2 reads LQKENI. The CDR3 runs 16 residues. With V trimmed by 3 bases and J by 4 bases, 11 bases remained unmatched. Original data processing: By means of reference gene primer amplification, nucleated cell counts were estimated. TCRdb's copy holds only in-frame clones and misses some; the assay was immunoSEQ multiplex PCR. The V and J calls and clone size are taken from that table; D and trimming were inferred from the DNA. The data contain under 300,000 clones, about nine tenths of them singletons. V is TRBV18 and J is TRBJ1-1; 7 bases fit TRBD1. The sequenced sample was peripheral blood. The sequence derives from a man aged 25 to 45 who had recovered from COVID-19. The chain's CDR3 is CASSPTRGQAITEAFF. In DNA form, the CDR3 reads TGTGCCAGCTCACCTACGAGAGGACAGGCTATCACTGAAGCTTTCTTT.